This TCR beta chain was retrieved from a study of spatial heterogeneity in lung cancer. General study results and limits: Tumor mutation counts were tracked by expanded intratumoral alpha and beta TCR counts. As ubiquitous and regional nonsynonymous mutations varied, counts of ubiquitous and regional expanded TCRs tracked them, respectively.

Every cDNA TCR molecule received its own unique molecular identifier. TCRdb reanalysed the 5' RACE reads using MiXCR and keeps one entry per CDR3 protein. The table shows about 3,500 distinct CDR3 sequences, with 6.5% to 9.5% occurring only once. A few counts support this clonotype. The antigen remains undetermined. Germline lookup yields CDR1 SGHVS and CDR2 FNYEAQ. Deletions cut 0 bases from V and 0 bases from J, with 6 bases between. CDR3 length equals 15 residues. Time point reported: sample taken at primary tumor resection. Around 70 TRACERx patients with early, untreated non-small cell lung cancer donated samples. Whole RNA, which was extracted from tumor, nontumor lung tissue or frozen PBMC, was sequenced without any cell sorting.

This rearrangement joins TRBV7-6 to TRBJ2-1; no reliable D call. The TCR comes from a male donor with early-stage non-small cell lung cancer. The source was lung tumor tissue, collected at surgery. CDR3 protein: CASSLAHSSYNEQFF. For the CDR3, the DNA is TGTGCCAGCAGCTTAGCCCACAGCTCCTACAATGAGCAGTTCTTC.